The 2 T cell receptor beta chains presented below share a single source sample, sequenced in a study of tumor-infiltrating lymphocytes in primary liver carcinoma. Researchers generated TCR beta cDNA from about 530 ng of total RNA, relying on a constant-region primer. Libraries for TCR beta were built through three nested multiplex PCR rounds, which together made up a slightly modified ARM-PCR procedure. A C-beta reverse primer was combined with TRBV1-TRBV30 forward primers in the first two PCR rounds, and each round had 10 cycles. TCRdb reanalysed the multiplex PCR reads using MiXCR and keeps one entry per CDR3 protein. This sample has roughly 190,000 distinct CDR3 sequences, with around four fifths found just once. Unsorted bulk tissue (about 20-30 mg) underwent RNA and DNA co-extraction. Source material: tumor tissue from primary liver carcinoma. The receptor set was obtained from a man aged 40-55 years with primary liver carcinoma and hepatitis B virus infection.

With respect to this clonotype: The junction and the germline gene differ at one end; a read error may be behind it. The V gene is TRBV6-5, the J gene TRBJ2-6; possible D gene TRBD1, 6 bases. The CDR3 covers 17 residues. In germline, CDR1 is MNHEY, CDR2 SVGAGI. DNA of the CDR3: TGTGCCTGCAGTTCCCGGACAGTCAGCTCTGGGGCCAACGTCCTGACTTTC. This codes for CACSSRTVSSGANVLTF.

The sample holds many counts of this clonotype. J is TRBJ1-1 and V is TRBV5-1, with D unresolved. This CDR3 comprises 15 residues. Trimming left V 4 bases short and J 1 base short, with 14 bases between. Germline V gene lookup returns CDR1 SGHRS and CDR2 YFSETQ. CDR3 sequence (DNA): TGCGCCAGCAGCCCGAGAGGTAGGACGAACACTGAAGCTTTCTTT. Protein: CASSPRGRTNTEAFF.